The rows below give T cell receptor beta chains drawn from one sample of a study of neurological immune-mediated disorders. TCRdb re-derived calls from the 5' RACE reads in MiXCR, one entry per CDR3 protein. The data contain 45,000 or so distinct CDR3 sequences, 3% to 3.5% of them singletons. The specimen was PBMCs. These receptors came from a woman between 50 and 59 years old with multiple sclerosis. Both conserved end residues are part of each CDR3. D genes are given only for firm matches. Part of the rows lack a size; the others show once, few, many or a class for expanded clones.

V gene: TRBV5-1; clone size: many; J gene: TRBJ1-2; D gene: TRBD1; CDR3 protein: CASSREGQENYGYTF; CDR3 DNA: TGCGCCAGCAGCCGAGAGGGACAGGAGAACTATGGCTACACCTTC
V gene: TRBV7-2; clone size: many; J gene: TRBJ1-5; D gene: .; CDR3 protein: CASSLGGQRPQHF; CDR3 DNA: TGTGCCAGCAGCTTAGGGGGGCAGAGGCCCCAGCATTTT
V gene: TRBV7-2; clone size: .; J gene: TRBJ2-7; D gene: .; CDR3 protein: CASSLAGGYEQYF; CDR3 DNA: TGTGCCAGCAGCTTAGCGGGCGGCTACGAGCAGTACTTC
V gene: TRBV2; clone size: many; J gene: TRBJ2-2; D gene: TRBD2; CDR3 protein: CASNEWGLAGTGELFF; CDR3 DNA: TGTGCCAGCAACGAATGGGGACTAGCGGGCACCGGGGAGCTGTTTTTT
V gene: TRBV6-1; clone size: many; J gene: TRBJ1-6; D gene: TRBD1; CDR3 protein: CASSISSGTGGSPLHF; CDR3 DNA: TGTGCCAGCAGTATCTCCTCCGGGACAGGGGGTTCACCCCTCCACTTT
V gene: TRBV5-1; clone size: many; J gene: TRBJ2-1; D gene: TRBD2; CDR3 protein: CASSSVGLAVYNEQFF; CDR3 DNA: TGCGCCAGCAGCTCGGTGGGACTAGCGGTTTACAATGAGCAGTTCTTC
V gene: TRBV5-8; clone size: many; J gene: TRBJ2-7; D gene: TRBD1; CDR3 protein: CASSWGDRVRYEQYF; CDR3 DNA: TGTGCCAGCAGCTGGGGCGACAGGGTTCGGTACGAGCAGTACTTC
V gene: TRBV20-1; clone size: many; J gene: TRBJ2-1; D gene: TRBD2; CDR3 protein: CSPTPRTSGARYNEQFF; CDR3 DNA: TGCAGTCCTACTCCCCGGACTAGCGGGGCGCGTTACAATGAGCAGTTCTTC
V gene: TRBV20-1; clone size: many; J gene: TRBJ2-3; D gene: TRBD2; CDR3 protein: CSAITPGGGTQYF; CDR3 DNA: TGCAGTGCTATAACCCCCGGGGGGGGGACGCAGTATTTT
V gene: TRBV20-1; clone size: many; J gene: TRBJ2-7; D gene: .; CDR3 protein: CSARDLEGGGYEQYF; CDR3 DNA: TGCAGTGCTAGAGATCTCGAGGGAGGGGGGTACGAGCAGTACTTC
V gene: TRBV20-1; clone size: many; J gene: TRBJ2-1; D gene: .; CDR3 protein: CSARDPKTKSEQFF; CDR3 DNA: TGCAGTGCTAGAGATCCTAAGACAAAGAGTGAGCAGTTCTTC